A single sample gave rise to the 28 T cell receptor beta chains below, sequenced in a study of blood T cell repertoires in COVID-19 (dated by TCRdb to about 2020). Libraries were built with the immunoSEQ multiplex PCR assay. The clones in this table, taken by TCRdb from immuneACCESS, are in-frame only. Not every clone is retained; where verified, under half of the shortfall comes from an unresolved V gene, and the cause of the rest is unknown. For this sample there are about 150,000 clones; 84% appear just once. 8% to 9% of the sample is held by the ten biggest clonotypes. Sequencing input: peripheral blood. The receptors here all came from a man aged 30 to 45 with COVID-19, enrolled during active disease.

The chain links TRBV14 to TRBJ2-7; 11 bases are shared with TRBD2. CDR3 length: 16 amino acids. With 1 base clipped from V and 4 bases from J, the junction kept 6 bases outside the gene matches. Germline CDR1 reads SGHDN; CDR2 reads FVKESK. The CDR3 spells CASSQGTSGLTYEQYF. As DNA, the CDR3 is TGTGCCAGCAGCCAAGGGACTAGCGGGCTCACGTACGAGCAGTACTTC.

The rearrangement uses TRBV24-1 and TRBJ2-3; 7 bases match TRBD1. Germline CDR1 reads KGHDR; CDR2 reads SFDVKD. The CDR3 has 14 amino acids. Unmatched junction bases numbered 6, after V lost 2 bases and J lost 8 bases. The CDR3 DNA follows: TGTGCCACCAGTGATTCAACAGGGGTCTCTACGCAGTATTTT. Amino acid sequence: CATSDSTGVSTQYF.

This chain uses TRBV7-9 with TRBJ1-2; TRBD1 matches 9 bases. V shed 5 bases, J shed 5 bases, and the junction held 9 bases outside the gene matches. The CDR3 length is 15 residues. Germline CDR1 is SEHNR and CDR2 is FQNEAQ (reference sequence). The CDR3 sequence: CASSPDRGGAYGYTF. The CDR3, as DNA: TGTGCCAGCAGCCCCGACAGGGGGGGAGCGTATGGCTACACCTTC.

J is TRBJ2-5 and V is TRBV19, with D tentatively TRBD2 (5 bases). Trimming shortened V by 1 base and J by 5 bases, and 5 bases separated the two germline ends. The CDR3 length is 12 residues. Germline loops: CDR1 LNHDA, CDR2 SQIVND (reference sequence). This CDR3 reads CASSIGGETQYF. The DNA for the CDR3 is TGTGCCAGTAGTATAGGAGGGGAGACCCAGTACTTC.

The rearrangement joins TRBV29-1 to TRBJ1-2; D is perhaps TRBD1 (5 bases). The ends were cut back, 0 bases at V and 9 bases at J, with 8 bases in the middle. This CDR3 is built from 11 residues. Germline lookup yields CDR1 SQVTM and CDR2 ANQGSEA. The CDR3 region is CSVEEAGRYTF. The CDR3 coding sequence is TGCAGCGTTGAAGAGGCGGGACGCTACACCTTC.

This chain uses TRBV5-4 with TRBJ1-1; weak D call: TRBD1 (6 bases). The CDR3 is 13 residues long. Germline lookup yields CDR1 SGHNT and CDR2 YYREEE (reference sequence). The V and J ends lost 5 bases and 5 bases respectively, with 13 bases between them. In DNA, the CDR3 is TGTGCCAGCAGATCGACAGGTGTGACTGAAGCTTTCTTT. Translation gives CASRSTGVTEAFF.

The chain links TRBV29-1 to TRBJ2-3; TRBD2 matches 13 bases. The CDR3 has 16 residues. With 4 bases clipped from V and 5 bases from J, the junction kept 9 bases outside the gene matches. From germline, CDR1 is SQVTM and CDR2 ANQGSEA. The CDR3 is CSVALTSGRLGDTQYF. In nucleotides, the CDR3 is TGCAGCGTTGCCCTGACTAGCGGGAGGTTAGGAGATACGCAGTATTTT.

The chain combines TRBV19 with TRBJ1-6, with D maybe TRBD1 (5 bases). CDR1 LNHDA and CDR2 SQIVND come from the germline V gene (reference sequence). This CDR3 comprises 13 residues. V gave up 8 bases and J gave up 7 bases, with 12 bases separating them. The CDR3 nucleotides are TGTGCCAGTGGGAGGGACCCAAATTCACCCCTCCACTTT. Its translation: CASGRDPNSPLHF.

The chain joins TRBV10-3 to TRBJ1-3; no reliable D call. CDR1 is ENHRY, CDR2 SYGVKD, per germline. Trimming removed 5 bases from V and 0 bases from J, with 8 bases in between. This CDR3 has 14 residues. The CDR3 nucleotides are TGTGCCATCAGTACCGGTTACTCTGGAAACACCATATATTTT. As protein: CAISTGYSGNTIYF.

The chain couples TRBV18 to TRBJ2-4; D is perhaps TRBD1 (6 bases). CDR1 and CDR2 (germline): KGHSH, LQKENI. The CDR3 is 13 amino acids. V gave up 2 bases and J gave up 8 bases, with 10 bases separating them. CDR3 in DNA: TGTGCCAGCTCACCAGTCAGGGGTGACATTCAGTACTTC. As protein: CASSPVRGDIQYF.

The gene calls are TRBV5-5 and TRBJ2-1; 8 bases line up with TRBD1. Unmatched junction bases numbered 4, after V lost 2 bases and J lost 3 bases. In germline, CDR1 is SGHKS, CDR2 YYEKEE (reference sequence). There are 15 residues in the CDR3. CDR3 sequence reads: CASSFQGADYNEQFF. DNA of the CDR3: TGTGCCAGCAGCTTCCAGGGGGCTGACTACAATGAGCAGTTCTTC.

This clone was seen once. The chain recombines TRBV30 with TRBJ2-7; the D gene is possibly TRBD2 (5 bases). The V end was cut by 1 base, the J end by 3 bases, with 10 bases between. From germline, CDR1 is GTSNPN and CDR2 SVGIG (reference sequence). This CDR3 spans 13 amino acids. The CDR3 DNA reads TGTGCCTGGAGTGAGCGGCCGCTCTACGAGCAGTACTTC. Protein product: CAWSERPLYEQYF. The full variable domain, completed using reference TRBV30 and TRBJ2-7, is SQTIHQWPATLVQPVGSPLSLECTVEGTSNPNLYWYRQAAGRGLQLLFYSVGIGQISSEVPQNLSASRPQDRQFILSSKKLLLSDSGFYLCAWSERPLYEQYFGPGTRLTVT.

The chain couples TRBV5-5 to TRBJ1-3, with D possibly TRBD1 on 5 matching bases. CDR3 length: 17 residues. Trimming cost V 3 bases and J 0 bases, with 16 bases left between them. Germline loops: CDR1 SGHKS, CDR2 YYEKEE (reference sequence). CDR3 DNA: TGTGCCAGCAGCTGGGGCGGAGCCTTTAGCTCTGGAAACACCATATATTTT. Amino acid sequence: CASSWGGAFSSGNTIYF.

The CDR3 region is CASSLERGSSYNEQFF. The CDR3 region has the DNA TGTGCCAGCAGCTTAGAGCGGGGGAGCTCCTACAATGAGCAGTTCTTC. J is TRBJ2-1 and V is TRBV11-2; 7 bases fit TRBD2. This CDR3 is 16 amino acids long. Trimming at V came to 0 bases and at J to 0 bases, leaving 2 bases not matched to a gene. The germline V gene encodes CDR1 SGHAT and CDR2 FQNNGV.

V and J are TRBV27 and TRBJ1-1; D call uncertain. CDR1 and CDR2 (germline): MNHEY, SMNVEV (reference sequence). Trimming left V 5 bases short and J 7 bases short, with 17 bases between. The CDR3 runs 14 residues. CDR3 amino acids: CASSLGAAGDEAFF. Written as DNA, the CDR3 is TGTGCCAGCAGTCTAGGTGCGGCGGGAGATGAAGCTTTCTTT.

This chain joins TRBV7-9 and TRBJ2-7; 7 nucleotides line up with TRBD1. The CDR3 sequence is 15 residues long. Germline assignment: CDR1 SEHNR and CDR2 FQNEAQ (reference sequence). The junction had 7 bases not matched to a gene; V was cut back by 3 bases and J by 2 bases. The CDR3, as DNA: TGTGCCAGCAGCTTCGCCGGGACAGAGACCTACGAGCAGTACTTC. Translation gives CASSFAGTETYEQYF.

This clone was counted a single time. The chain joins TRBV5-6 to TRBJ2-1; 8 bases align to TRBD1. CDR3 length: 15 amino acids. Trimming took 3 bases from V and 4 from J; bases not matched to a gene: 6. Germline-derived CDR1 and CDR2 are SGHDT and YYEEEE. The CDR3 loop is CASSSGQGVYNEQFF. CDR3 in DNA: TGTGCCAGCAGCTCCGGACAGGGCGTTTACAATGAGCAGTTCTTC.

The rearrangement links TRBV10-3 to TRBJ1-2; D is possibly TRBD1 (6 bases). The CDR3 covers 13 residues. Germline CDR1 reads ENHRY; CDR2 reads SYGVKD. Deletions cut 10 bases from V and 4 bases from J, with 16 bases between. Here the CDR3 DNA reads TGTGCCAGTCACTTACAGGGTAGCTATGGCTACACCTTC. This translates into CASHLQGSYGYTF.

The chain is built from TRBV9 and TRBJ1-1, with D perhaps matching TRBD1 (6 bases). Germline CDR1 reads SGDLS; CDR2 reads YYNGEE. Trimming took off 4 bases at V and 5 bases at J, with 21 bases between the two ends. The CDR3 loop spans 16 amino acids. The CDR3, as DNA: TGTGCCAGCAGCCCACGACCCGAGGGACACGATACTGAAGCTTTCTTT. Residues: CASSPRPEGHDTEAFF.

The J gene is TRBJ1-5, the V gene TRBV19; the D gene is possibly TRBD1 (5 bases). Trimming removed 1 base at V and 6 bases at J, with 10 bases between. The V gene's germline CDR1 is LNHDA and CDR2 SQIVND (reference sequence). The CDR3 totals 14 residues. The CDR3 loop is CASSIVQVGQPQHF. CDR3 nucleotide sequence: TGTGCCAGTAGTATAGTACAGGTGGGTCAGCCCCAGCATTTT. Using reference TRBV19 and TRBJ1-5 for the parts outside the CDR3, the full variable domain is DGGITQSPKYLFRKEGQNVTLSCEQNLNHDAMYWYRQDPGQGLRLIYYSQIVNDFQKGDIAEGYSVSREKKESFPLTVTSAQKNPTAFYLCASSIVQVGQPQHFGDGTRLSIL.

The V and J genes are TRBV3-1 (or the pseudogene TRBV3-2) and TRBJ1-6; a weak D match, TRBD1 (6 bases). CDR3 length: 16 residues. Deletions cut 0 bases from V and 4 bases from J, with 10 bases between. The germline CDR1 and CDR2 sequences are LGHDT and YNNKEL (reference sequence). CDR3 amino acids: CASSQEGAGYNSPLHF. CDR3 coding DNA: TGTGCCAGCAGCCAAGAGGGGGCCGGGTATAATTCACCCCTCCACTTT.

The chain combines TRBV6-2 or TRBV6-3 with TRBJ2-1; maybe TRBD1 (5 bases). CDR3 size: 15 residues. The V and J ends lost 6 bases and 6 bases respectively, with 18 bases between them. Germline V CDR1 and CDR2: MNHEY, SVGEGT. CDR3 residues: CASSPTLRRGNEQFF. The CDR3, as DNA: TGTGCCAGCAGCCCGACTCTGCGAAGGGGCAATGAGCAGTTCTTC.

This chain uses TRBV4-3 with TRBJ2-2, with D unresolved. CDR1 LGHNA and CDR2 YSLEER come from the germline V gene. Trimming took off 0 bases at V and 6 bases at J, with 8 bases between the two ends. This CDR3 has 14 residues. CDR3 sequence: CASSQDTSAGELFF. Here the CDR3 DNA reads TGCGCCAGCAGCCAAGATACGAGTGCCGGGGAGCTGTTTTTT.

The V call is TRBV7-8, the J call TRBJ2-5; D gene ambiguous. CDR1 is SGHVS and CDR2 is FQNEAQ in the germline V gene. This CDR3 is built from 14 residues. V was trimmed by 10 bases and J by 1 base, leaving 16 bases between them. This CDR3 reads CATLRGLGQETQYF. Here the CDR3 DNA reads TGTGCCACTCTGCGCGGCTTGGGCCAAGAGACCCAGTACTTC.

J is TRBJ1-2 and V is TRBV9, with a weak D call TRBD1 (5 bases). V was pared by 0 bases and J by 7 bases, with 19 bases between. The CDR3 is made up of 16 amino acids. CDR1 is SGDLS and CDR2 is YYNGEE in the germline V gene. CDR3 in amino acids: CASSVGTGRGAGGYTF. The CDR3 coding sequence is TGTGCCAGCAGCGTAGGGACCGGGAGGGGAGCTGGTGGCTACACCTTC.

The V gene is TRBV28, the J gene TRBJ1-4; 9 nucleotides agree with TRBD1. The junction had 3 bases not matched to a gene; V was cut back by 0 bases and J by 7 bases. This CDR3 is 15 amino acids long. Looked up from germline, CDR1 is MDHEN and CDR2 is SYDVKM. In DNA form, the CDR3 reads TGTGCCAGCAGTTTATGGGGGACAGGGACTGAAAAACTGTTTTTT. Amino acid sequence: CASSLWGTGTEKLFF.

The chain joins TRBV5-1 to TRBJ1-5, with 8 bases aligning to TRBD1. Germline V lookup: CDR1 SGHRS, CDR2 YFSETQ. Unmatched junction bases numbered 9, after V lost 4 bases and J lost 6 bases. CDR3 size: 15 residues. The CDR3 sequence: CASSLTGEVGQPQHF. In nucleotides, the CDR3 is TGCGCCAGCAGCCTGACAGGGGAGGTCGGTCAGCCCCAGCATTTT.

The genes are TRBV18 and TRBJ1-3; perhaps TRBD1 as D (5 bases). V lost 2 bases and J 1 base, leaving 12 bases between the germline ends. Germline V gene sequence: CDR1 KGHSH, CDR2 LQKENI. The CDR3 extends over 16 amino acids. CDR3 region: CASSPYQQVSGNTIYF. The CDR3 DNA reads as TGTGCCAGCTCACCATATCAACAGGTATCTGGAAACACCATATATTTT.